This is a list of T cell receptor beta chains from one sample in a study of T cells in Graves' hyperthyroidism and ophthalmopathy. TCRdb re-analysed the multiplex PCR reads in MiXCR, keeping a single row per CDR3 protein. The repertoire holds more than 300,000 distinct CDR3 sequences, roughly 14% seen once, with around 23% in the top ten. The sequenced material came from blood. All receptors come from a woman under 40 with Graves' hyperthyroidism. CDR3s include the opening cysteine and the closing phenylalanine or tryptophan. D genes are given only for firm matches. Rows give clone size only sometimes, using once, few, many, or a class for an expanded clone.

d_gene	len	abundance	v_gene	j_gene	CDR3nt	CDR3aa
NA	12	few	TRBV20-1	TRBJ2-1	TGCAGTGCCGGGGACTTCTACAATGAGCAGCTCTTC	CSAGDFYNEQLF
NA	14	many	TRBV7-2	TRBJ2-2	TGTGCCAGCAGCCCCCAGCGGACGGTATCGGGGCTGTTTTTT	CASSPQRTVSGLFF
NA	16	few	TRBV7-2	TRBJ2-2	TGTGCCAGCAGCTTATTGGCTAGCCCGAACACCGGGGAGCTGTTTTTT	CASSLLASPNTGELFF
TRBD1	16	NA	TRBV5-5	TRBJ2-7	TGTGCCAGCAGCTCTGGCGTGCGGGACAGGGCCAACGAGCAGTACTTC	CASSSGVRDRANEQYF
TRBD2	17	many	TRBV7-3	TRBJ2-3	TGTGCCAGCAGCCCCAAAACTAGCGGGAGGATCGCAGATACGCAGTATTTT	CASSPKTSGRIADTQYF
NA	15	few	TRBV9	TRBJ2-5	TGTGCCAGCAGCGTAGAAGTAGGGGGGCCGGAGACCCAGTACTTC	CASSVEVGGPETQYF
NA	12	NA	TRBV12-3/TRBV12-4	TRBJ2-1	TGTGCCTCGGCTTGGGCGGCGGATGAGCAGTTCTTC	CASAWAADEQFF
TRBD2	16	NA	TRBV11-1	TRBJ2-3	TGTGCCAGCAGGCCCGGGACTAGAGCTAGTACAGATACGCAGTATTTT	CASRPGTRASTDTQYF
NA	12	NA	TRBV6-2/TRBV6-3	TRBJ1-2	TGTGCCAGCATGGGACCGCATTTTGGCTACACCTTC	CASMGPHFGYTF
NA	10	many	TRBV20-1	TRBJ2-7	TGCAGTGCTTACAGGGACGAGCAGTACTTC	CSAYRDEQYF
TRBD2	15	many	TRBV28	TRBJ2-3	TGTGCCAGCAGGAGGGCTAGCGGGAGAACAGATACGCAGTATTTT	CASRRASGRTDTQYF
TRBD2	14	many	TRBV2	TRBJ2-1	TGTGCCAGCAGTGGACTAGCGGGAGGCGATGAGCAGTTCTTC	CASSGLAGGDEQFF
NA	14	few	TRBV6-2/TRBV6-3	TRBJ2-2	TGTGCCGGCAGCGCCTTGGCGAACACCGGGGAGCTGTTTTTT	CAGSALANTGELFF
NA	13	NA	TRBV19	TRBJ1-5	TGTGCCAGTCAGGACAGTTCAAATCAGCCCCAGCATTTT	CASQDSSNQPQHF
TRBD1	14	many	TRBV3-1	TRBJ1-5	TGTGCCAGCAGCCAAAACAGGGGCTCACAGCCCCAGCATTTT	CASSQNRGSQPQHF
TRBD1	16	NA	TRBV19	TRBJ1-6	TGTGCCAGTAGAAGAGGGGGCGAGTCCTATAATTCACCCCTCCACTTT	CASRRGGESYNSPLHF
NA	12	NA	TRBV7-9	TRBJ1-1	TGTGCCAGCAGCTTAGGGAGTTCTGAAGCTTTCTTT	CASSLGSSEAFF
NA	11	NA	TRBV6-2/TRBV6-3	TRBJ1-2	TGTGCCAGCAGAACGGGGGGAGGCTACACCTTC	CASRTGGGYTF
TRBD2	16	many	TRBV29-1	TRBJ2-7	TGCAGCGTTGAAGATTTCCCTAGCGGTAGCTCCTACGAGCAGTACTTC	CSVEDFPSGSSYEQYF
TRBD1	17	NA	TRBV7-9	TRBJ2-6	TGTGCCAGCAGTCTAGGACAGGGCCTCTCTGGGGCCAACGTCCTGACTTTC	CASSLGQGLSGANVLTF
NA	15	NA	TRBV6-1	TRBJ2-7	TGTGCCAGCCAACCCTGGAGGGTTCTGTCCGACGAGCAGTACTTC	CASQPWRVLSDEQYF
TRBD2	14	few	TRBV24-1	TRBJ2-4	TGTGCCACCAGTGTAAGCGGGAGGGACGACATTCAGTACTTC	CATSVSGRDDIQYF
NA	13	few	TRBV18	TRBJ2-7	TGTGCCAGCTCACCTTTTCAGGGGAACGAGCAGTACTTC	CASSPFQGNEQYF
NA	15	few	TRBV6-5	TRBJ2-2	TGTGCCAGCAGTTACCGGGCCGGCGGTACCGGGGAGCTGTTTTTT	CASSYRAGGTGELFF
NA	12	many	TRBV7-2	TRBJ1-1	TGTGCCAGCAGCCCTACAGGGAGTGAGGCTTTCTTT	CASSPTGSEAFF
NA	11	many	TRBV28	TRBJ1-1	TGTGCAGAAGCCGGGAACACTGAAGCTTTCTTT	CAEAGNTEAFF
TRBD1	16	NA	TRBV3-1	TRBJ2-2	TGTGCCAGCAGCACGCCCGGGACAGGTTCCACCGGGGAGCTGTTTTTT	CASSTPGTGSTGELFF
NA	15	many	TRBV12-3/TRBV12-4	TRBJ1-1	TGTGCCAGCAGTTTGGCGGGAATGATGAGAACTGAAGCTTTCTTT	CASSLAGMMRTEAFF
TRBD2	14	NA	TRBV15	TRBJ2-7	TGTGCCACCAGGTCGACTAGCGGGGGCTACGAGCAGTACTTC	CATRSTSGGYEQYF
TRBD1	14	NA	TRBV11-2	TRBJ1-3	TGTGCCAGCAGTTGGGACAGGACTTTGAACACCATATATTTT	CASSWDRTLNTIYF
NA	13	few	TRBV20-1	TRBJ2-2	TGCAGTGCGGGCTCTGGGGCGGCCCGGGAGCTGTTTTTT	CSAGSGAARELFF
TRBD1	14	many	TRBV11-2	TRBJ1-2	TGTGCCAGCAGCCCATTGGACAGGGCGGATGGCTACACCTTC	CASSPLDRADGYTF
NA	15	many	TRBV14	TRBJ1-1	TGTGCCAGCAGTGCCTTTGTGGGCCTCGACACTGAAGCTTTCTTT	CASSAFVGLDTEAFF
TRBD1	18	few	TRBV9	TRBJ2-3	TGTGCCAGCAGCGTAGGAGGGACAGGGGGCCGGAGCACAGATACGCAGTATTTT	CASSVGGTGGRSTDTQYF
TRBD2	15	many	TRBV29-1	TRBJ2-3	TGCAGCGTTGTGCGACTAGCGGGAGATGGAGATACGCAGTATTTT	CSVVRLAGDGDTQYF
NA	15	NA	TRBV6-1	TRBJ1-3	TGTGCCAGCAGCTCCTGGGACATATCTGGAAACACCATATATTTT	CASSSWDISGNTIYF
NA	13	NA	TRBV29-1	TRBJ1-6	TGCAGCGTTGATCAGGGCGACAATCCACCCCTCCACTTT	CSVDQGDNPPLHF
NA	13	few	TRBV28	TRBJ2-1	TGTGCCAGCAGTCCCCACCAAAGAGGTGAGCAGTTCTTC	CASSPHQRGEQFF
TRBD1	16	NA	TRBV7-2	TRBJ1-3	TGTGCCAGCAGCTTAACGACAGGGGTCTCTGGAAACACCATATATTTT	CASSLTTGVSGNTIYF
NA	13	few	TRBV20-1	TRBJ1-1	TGCAGCTCCGTGCCCCCCATGTACACTGAAGCTTTCTTT	CSSVPPMYTEAFF
TRBD2	16	few	TRBV9	TRBJ2-3	TGTGCCAGCAGCTTCCCAGCGGGAGGAGGAACAGATACGCAGTATTTT	CASSFPAGGGTDTQYF
TRBD1	13	many	TRBV24-1	TRBJ1-2	TGTGCCACCAGTGACTGGGACAGGGACGGCTACACCTTC	CATSDWDRDGYTF
TRBD2	14	many	TRBV5-6	TRBJ2-5	TGTGCCAGCAGCTCGACTAGCGGCCAAGAGACCCAGTACTTC	CASSSTSGQETQYF
NA	15	NA	TRBV7-2	TRBJ2-2	TGTGCCAGCAGCAACGCCGGACAAAACACCGGGGAGCTGTTTTTT	CASSNAGQNTGELFF
NA	16	once	TRBV14	TRBJ1-4	TGTGCCAGCAGCGTAATGGAGGGGGCAACTAATGAAAAACTGTTTTTT	CASSVMEGATNEKLFF
NA	14	many	TRBV2	TRBJ2-7	TGTGCCAGCGTAAGGGCTGCTAGCTCCTACGAGCAGTACTTC	CASVRAASSYEQYF
NA	11	many	TRBV7-6	TRBJ2-5	TGTGCCAGCCGGACCGGGGAGACCCAGTACTTC	CASRTGETQYF
TRBD2	14	NA	TRBV29-1	TRBJ2-2	TGCAGCGTCTGGGCCGGGGGGAGGGCCGGGGAGCTGTTTTTT	CSVWAGGRAGELFF
NA	14	many	TRBV12-3/TRBV12-4	TRBJ2-7	TGTGCCAGCAGTTTTTCCAGCTTTGGTTACGAGCAGTACTTC	CASSFSSFGYEQYF
NA	15	NA	TRBV6-1	TRBJ2-2	TGTGCCAGCAGCCGCGACATGGGAGGCACCGGGGAGCTGTTTTTT	CASSRDMGGTGELFF
NA	13	NA	TRBV6-1	TRBJ1-1	TGTGCCAGCAGGGGGGACGGAAACACTGTAGCTTTCTTT	CASRGDGNTVAFF
NA	14	few	TRBV19	TRBJ1-2	TGTGCCAGTAGTACGTCCGGGTCCCTCTATGGCTACACCTTC	CASSTSGSLYGYTF
TRBD1	15	many	TRBV11-1	TRBJ2-7	TGTGCCAGCAGCCTCGACAGGGGAGAGGCCTACGAGCAGTACTTC	CASSLDRGEAYEQYF
NA	16	many	TRBV12-3/TRBV12-4	TRBJ2-1	TGTGCCAGCAGAGTAGGGGGGCCGAGCTCCTACAATGAGCAGTTCTTC	CASRVGGPSSYNEQFF
NA	14	many	TRBV11-2	TRBJ1-2	TGTGCCAGCAGGAGGGACAACGACAACTATGGCTACACCTTC	CASRRDNDNYGYTF
TRBD1	16	few	TRBV7-2	TRBJ2-3	TGTGCCAGCAGCCCCCGACAGGGGGCGCCGCCAGATACGCAGTATTTT	CASSPRQGAPPDTQYF